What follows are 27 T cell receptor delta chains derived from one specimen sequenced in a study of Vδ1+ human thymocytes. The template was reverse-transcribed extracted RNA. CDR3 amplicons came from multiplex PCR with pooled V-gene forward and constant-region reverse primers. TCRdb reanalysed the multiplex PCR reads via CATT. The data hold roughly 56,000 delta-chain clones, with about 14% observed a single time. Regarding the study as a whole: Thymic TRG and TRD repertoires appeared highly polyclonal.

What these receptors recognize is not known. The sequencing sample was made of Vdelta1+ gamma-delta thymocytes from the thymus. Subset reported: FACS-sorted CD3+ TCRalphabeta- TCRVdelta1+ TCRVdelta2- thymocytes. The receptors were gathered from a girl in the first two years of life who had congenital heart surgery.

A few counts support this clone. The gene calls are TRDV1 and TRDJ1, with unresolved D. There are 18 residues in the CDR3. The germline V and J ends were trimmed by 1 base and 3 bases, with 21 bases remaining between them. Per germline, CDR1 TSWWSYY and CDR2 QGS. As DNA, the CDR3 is TGTGCTCTTGGGGAACCAATGACGTTTCCATTACCCGCCGATAAACTCATCTTT. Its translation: CALGEPMTFPLPADKLIF.

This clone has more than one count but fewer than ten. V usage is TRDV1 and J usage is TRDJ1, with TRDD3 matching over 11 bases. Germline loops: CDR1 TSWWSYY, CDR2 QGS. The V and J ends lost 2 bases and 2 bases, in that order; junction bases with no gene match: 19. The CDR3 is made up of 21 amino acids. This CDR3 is CALGEREGLRPWGILTDKLIF. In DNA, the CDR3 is TGTGCTCTTGGGGAAAGAGAGGGCCTACGACCCTGGGGGATACTGACCGATAAACTCATCTTT.

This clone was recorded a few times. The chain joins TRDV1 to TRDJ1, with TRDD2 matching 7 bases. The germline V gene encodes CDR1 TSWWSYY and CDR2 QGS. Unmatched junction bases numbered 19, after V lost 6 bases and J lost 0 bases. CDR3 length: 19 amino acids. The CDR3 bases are TGTGCTCTTGGTAGCCTTCCTCTCGATGACTGCCCTTACACCGATAAACTCATCTTT. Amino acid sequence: CALGSLPLDDCPYTDKLIF.

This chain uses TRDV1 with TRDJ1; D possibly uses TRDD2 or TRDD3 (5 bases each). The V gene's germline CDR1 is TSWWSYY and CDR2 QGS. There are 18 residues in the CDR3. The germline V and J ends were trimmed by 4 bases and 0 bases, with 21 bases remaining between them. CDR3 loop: CALGGHLRPTGNTDKLIF. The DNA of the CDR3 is TGTGCTCTTGGGGGCCACCTACGGCCCACTGGAAACACCGATAAACTCATCTTT.

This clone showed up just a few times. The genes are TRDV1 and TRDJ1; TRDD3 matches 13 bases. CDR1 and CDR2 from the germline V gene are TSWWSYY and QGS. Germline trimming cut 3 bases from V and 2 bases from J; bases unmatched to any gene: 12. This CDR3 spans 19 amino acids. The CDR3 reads CALGELRELGDTRTDKLIF. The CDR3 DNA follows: TGTGCTCTTGGGGAGCTGCGAGAACTGGGGGATACGAGGACCGATAAACTCATCTTT.

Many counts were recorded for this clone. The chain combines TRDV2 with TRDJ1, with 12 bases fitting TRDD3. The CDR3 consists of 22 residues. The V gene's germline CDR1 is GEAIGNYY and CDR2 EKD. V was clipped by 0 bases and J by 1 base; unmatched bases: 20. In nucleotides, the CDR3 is TGTGCCTGTGACACCGAGGTAACGTCCGCTGGGGGATACGTAGTCGCCACCGATAAACTCATCTTT. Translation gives CACDTEVTSAGGYVVATDKLIF.

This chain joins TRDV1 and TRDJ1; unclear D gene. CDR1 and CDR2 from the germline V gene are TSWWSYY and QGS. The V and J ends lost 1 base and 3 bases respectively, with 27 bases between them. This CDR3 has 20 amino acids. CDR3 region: CALGEPQHSTADLRADKLIF. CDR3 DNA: TGTGCTCTTGGGGAACCCCAACATTCTACGGCTGACCTGCGCGCCGATAAACTCATCTTT.

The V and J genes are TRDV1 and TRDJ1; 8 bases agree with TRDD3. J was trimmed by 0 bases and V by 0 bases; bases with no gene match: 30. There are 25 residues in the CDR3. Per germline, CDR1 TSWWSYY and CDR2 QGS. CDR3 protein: CALGELKDFPTRVTYWGPYTDKLIF. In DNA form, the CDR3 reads TGTGCTCTTGGGGAACTAAAAGATTTCCCTACCAGGGTAACGTACTGGGGGCCGTACACCGATAAACTCATCTTT.

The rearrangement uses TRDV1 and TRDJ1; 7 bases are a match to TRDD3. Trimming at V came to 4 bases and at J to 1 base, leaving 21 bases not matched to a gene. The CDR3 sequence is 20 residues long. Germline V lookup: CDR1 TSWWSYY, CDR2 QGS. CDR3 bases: TGTGCTCTTGGGGCCTCCGTGGGACCTGGGGGCGGGAGATTCACCGATAAACTCATCTTT. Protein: CALGASVGPGGGRFTDKLIF.

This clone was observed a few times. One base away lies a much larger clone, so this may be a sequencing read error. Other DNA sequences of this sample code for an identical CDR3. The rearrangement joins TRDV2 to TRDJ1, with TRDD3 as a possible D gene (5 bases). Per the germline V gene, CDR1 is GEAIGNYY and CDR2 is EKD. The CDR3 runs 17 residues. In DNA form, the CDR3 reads TGTGCTTGTGACATGCGGACGCTGGGTGTGTACACCGATAAACTCATCTTT. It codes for CACDMRTLGVYTDKLIF.

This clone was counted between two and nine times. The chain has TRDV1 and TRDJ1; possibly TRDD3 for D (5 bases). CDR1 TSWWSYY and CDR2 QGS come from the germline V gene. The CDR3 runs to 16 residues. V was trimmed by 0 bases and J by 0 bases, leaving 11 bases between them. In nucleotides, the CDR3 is TGTGCTCTTGGGGAACTAATGGGGACATACACCGATAAACTCATCTTT. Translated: CALGELMGTYTDKLIF.

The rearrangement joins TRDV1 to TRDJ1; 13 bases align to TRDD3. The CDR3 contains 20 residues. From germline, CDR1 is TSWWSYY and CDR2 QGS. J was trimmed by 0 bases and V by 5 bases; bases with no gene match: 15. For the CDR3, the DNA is TGTGCTCTTGGGAACGACCCTGACTGGGGGATACGGTCGGACACCGATAAACTCATCTTT. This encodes CALGNDPDWGIRSDTDKLIF.

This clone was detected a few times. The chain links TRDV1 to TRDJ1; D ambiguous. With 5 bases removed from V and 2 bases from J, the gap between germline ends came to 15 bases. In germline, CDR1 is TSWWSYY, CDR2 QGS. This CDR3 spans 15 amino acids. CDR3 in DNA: TGTGCTCTTGGGTCAGGGGCCCTTAGGACCGATAAACTCATCTTT. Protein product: CALGSGALRTDKLIF.

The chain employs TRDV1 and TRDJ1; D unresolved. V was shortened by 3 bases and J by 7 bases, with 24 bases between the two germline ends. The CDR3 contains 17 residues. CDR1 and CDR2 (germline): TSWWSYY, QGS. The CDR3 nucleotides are TGTGCTCTTGGGGAGAATGGTGGGCTCGCTGGTAGGGGTAAACTCATCTTT. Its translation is CALGENGGLAGRGKLIF.

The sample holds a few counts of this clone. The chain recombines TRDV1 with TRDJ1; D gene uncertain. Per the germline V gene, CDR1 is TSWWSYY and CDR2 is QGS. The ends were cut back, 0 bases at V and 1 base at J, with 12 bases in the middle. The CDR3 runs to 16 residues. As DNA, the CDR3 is TGTGCTCTTGGGGAACTCACCATACTCCTCACCGATAAACTCATCTTT. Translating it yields CALGELTILLTDKLIF.

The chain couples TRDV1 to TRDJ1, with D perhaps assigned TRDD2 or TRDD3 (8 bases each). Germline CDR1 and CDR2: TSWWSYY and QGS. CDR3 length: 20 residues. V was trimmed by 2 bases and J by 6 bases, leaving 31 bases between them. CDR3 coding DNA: TGTGCTCTTGGGGAAGCTTCCTACAACGGTAGCGAGGGATACGCGCATAAACTCATCTTT. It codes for CALGEASYNGSEGYAHKLIF.

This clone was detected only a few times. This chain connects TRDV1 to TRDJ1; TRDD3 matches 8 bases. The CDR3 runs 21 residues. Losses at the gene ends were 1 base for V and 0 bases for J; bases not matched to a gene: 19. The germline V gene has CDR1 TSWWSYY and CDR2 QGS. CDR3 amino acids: CALGEPFRGRTRGDNTDKLIF. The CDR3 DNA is TGTGCTCTTGGGGAACCTTTCCGCGGGCGCACTAGGGGGGATAACACCGATAAACTCATCTTT.

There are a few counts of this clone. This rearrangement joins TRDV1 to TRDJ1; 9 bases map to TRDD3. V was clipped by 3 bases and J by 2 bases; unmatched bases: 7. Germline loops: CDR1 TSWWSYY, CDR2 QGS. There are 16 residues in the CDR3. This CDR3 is CALGELPWGITDKLIF. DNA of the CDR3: TGTGCTCTTGGGGAGCTTCCTTGGGGGATAACCGATAAACTCATCTTT.

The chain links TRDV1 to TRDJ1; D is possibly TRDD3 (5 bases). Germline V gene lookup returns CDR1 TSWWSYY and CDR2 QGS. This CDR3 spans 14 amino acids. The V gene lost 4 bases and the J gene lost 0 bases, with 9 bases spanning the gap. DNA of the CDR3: TGTGCTCTTGGGGGCCATACGCACACCGATAAACTCATCTTT. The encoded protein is CALGGHTHTDKLIF.

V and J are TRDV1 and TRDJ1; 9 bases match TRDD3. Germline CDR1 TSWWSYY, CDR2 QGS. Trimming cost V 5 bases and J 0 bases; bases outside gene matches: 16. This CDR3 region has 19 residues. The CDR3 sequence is CALGRVLGDPGSYTDKLIF. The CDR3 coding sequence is TGTGCTCTTGGGAGAGTACTGGGGGACCCCGGGTCGTACACCGATAAACTCATCTTT.

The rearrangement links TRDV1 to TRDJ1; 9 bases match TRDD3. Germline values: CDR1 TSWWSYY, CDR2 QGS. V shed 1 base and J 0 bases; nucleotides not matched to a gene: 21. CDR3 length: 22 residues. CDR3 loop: CALGERGPILETGGPYTDKLIF. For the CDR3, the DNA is TGTGCTCTTGGGGAACGGGGTCCGATACTGGAGACTGGGGGACCGTACACCGATAAACTCATCTTT.

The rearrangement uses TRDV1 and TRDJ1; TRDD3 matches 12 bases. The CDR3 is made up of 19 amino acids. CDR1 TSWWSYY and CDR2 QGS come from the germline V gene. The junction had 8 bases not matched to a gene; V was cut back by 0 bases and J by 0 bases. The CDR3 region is CALGELPLGDTPYTDKLIF. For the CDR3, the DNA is TGTGCTCTTGGGGAACTACCCCTGGGGGATACGCCGTACACCGATAAACTCATCTTT.

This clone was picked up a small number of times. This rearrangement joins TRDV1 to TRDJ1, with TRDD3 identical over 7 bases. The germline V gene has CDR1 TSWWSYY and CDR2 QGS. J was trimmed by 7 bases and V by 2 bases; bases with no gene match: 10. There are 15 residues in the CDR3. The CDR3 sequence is CALGEGNWGPSKLIF. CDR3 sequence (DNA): TGTGCTCTTGGGGAAGGGAACTGGGGCCCTTCTAAACTCATCTTT.

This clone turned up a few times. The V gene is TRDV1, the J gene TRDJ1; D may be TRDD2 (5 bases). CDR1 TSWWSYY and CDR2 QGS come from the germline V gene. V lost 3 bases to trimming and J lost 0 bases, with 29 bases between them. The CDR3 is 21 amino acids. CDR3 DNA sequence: TGTGCTCTTGGGGATCACCATGGTTCCTTCTTGATGGAGACTTACACCGATAAACTCATCTTT. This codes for CALGDHHGSFLMETYTDKLIF.

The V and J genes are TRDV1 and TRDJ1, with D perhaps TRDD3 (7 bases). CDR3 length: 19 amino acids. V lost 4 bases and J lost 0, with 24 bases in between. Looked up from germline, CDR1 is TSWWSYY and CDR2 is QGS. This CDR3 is CALGAPFPLLGRHTDKLIF. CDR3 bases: TGTGCTCTTGGGGCCCCCTTCCCTTTACTGGGGCGACACACCGATAAACTCATCTTT.

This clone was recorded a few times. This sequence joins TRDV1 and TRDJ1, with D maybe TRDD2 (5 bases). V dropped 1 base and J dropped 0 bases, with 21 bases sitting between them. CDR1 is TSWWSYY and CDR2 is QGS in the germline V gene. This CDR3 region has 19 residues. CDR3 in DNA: TGTGCTCTTGGGGAACCCAAGGGTCCCCTCCTATTAGACACCGATAAACTCATCTTT. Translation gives CALGEPKGPLLLDTDKLIF.

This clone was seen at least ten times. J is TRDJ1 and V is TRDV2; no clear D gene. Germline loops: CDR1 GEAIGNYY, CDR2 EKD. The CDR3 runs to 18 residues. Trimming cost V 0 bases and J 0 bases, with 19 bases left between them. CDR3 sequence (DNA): TGTGCCTGTGACACCACTACGGGTCGCCATTTGTACACCGATAAACTCATCTTT. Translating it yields CACDTTTGRHLYTDKLIF.